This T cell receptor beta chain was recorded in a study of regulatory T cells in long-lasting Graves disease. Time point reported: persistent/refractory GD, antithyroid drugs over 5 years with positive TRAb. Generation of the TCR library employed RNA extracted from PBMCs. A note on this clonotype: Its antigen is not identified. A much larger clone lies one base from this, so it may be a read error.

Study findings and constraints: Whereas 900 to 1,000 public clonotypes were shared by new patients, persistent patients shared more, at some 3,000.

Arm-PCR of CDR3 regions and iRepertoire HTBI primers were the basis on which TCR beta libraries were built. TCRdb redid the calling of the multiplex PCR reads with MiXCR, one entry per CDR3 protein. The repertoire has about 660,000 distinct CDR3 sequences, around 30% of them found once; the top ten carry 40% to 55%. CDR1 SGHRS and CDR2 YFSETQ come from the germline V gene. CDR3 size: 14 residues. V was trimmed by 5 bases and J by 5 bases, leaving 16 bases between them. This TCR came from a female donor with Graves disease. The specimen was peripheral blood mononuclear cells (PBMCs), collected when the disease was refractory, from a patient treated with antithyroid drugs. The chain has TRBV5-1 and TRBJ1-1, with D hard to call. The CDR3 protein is CASRPGRTGTEAFF. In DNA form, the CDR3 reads TGCGCCAGCAGGCCGGGCAGGACGGGGACTGAAGCTTTCTTT.